This section outlines one TCR beta chain sequence together with its context. What it binds is unknown. This sample was included in a study of T cell repertoires in cytomegalovirus infection. On the study more broadly: Recently identified HLA-C-restricted CMV epitopes were among the peptides used.

Study results and limitations: The cumulative frequency of public TCR beta families identified carriers of CMV plus the relevant HLA.

Germline CDR1 reads SEHNR; CDR2 reads FQNEAQ (reference sequence). CDR3 size: 14 residues. The V end was cut by 3 bases, the J end by 3 bases, with 11 bases between. MiXCR, applied by TCRdb to the reads, yields one record per CDR3 protein. The table shows about 920,000 distinct CDR3 sequences, with approximately 31% occurring only once. The receptor comes from a human donor in good health (CMV status not recorded). Some clones in this sample may be carry-over from other donors' samples. Sequencing was performed on cultured CD8+ T cells from PBMCs, taken from culture after CMV antigen stimulation. This chain uses TRBV7-9 with TRBJ1-1, with D hard to call. The CDR3 reads CASSFEVWDTEAFF. CDR3 nucleotides: TGTGCCAGCAGCTTTGAGGTGTGGGACACTGAAGCTTTCTTT. Complete variable domain (other parts from reference TRBV7-9 and TRBJ1-1): DTGVSQNPRHKITKRGQNVTFRCDPISEHNRLYWYRQTLGQGPEFLTYFQNEAQLEKSRLLSDRFSAERPKGSFSTLEIQRTEQGDSAMYLCASSFEVWDTEAFFGQGTRLTVV.